This is a list of T cell receptor beta chains from one sample in a study of blood T cell repertoires in COVID-19. Repertoires were generated with immunoSEQ multiplex PCR, while TCRdb's copy carries only in-frame clones and drops some. The top ten clones hold around 6.8% of a sample with roughly 230,000 clones, about 85% of them seen once. Material for sequencing was peripheral blood. The origin of the receptors is a woman aged 60-75 years with active or convalescent COVID-19. Each CDR3 is given without its conserved first and last residue. The order of the fields is V gene, CDR3 protein.

v_call: TRBV5-4
cdr3_aa: ATLQGTDTQY

v_call: TRBV21-1
cdr3_aa: ASSRRWAEAF

v_call: TRBV2
cdr3_aa: ASSESRVEEQF

v_call: TRBV18
cdr3_aa: ASSPLSVYGYT

v_call: TRBV28
cdr3_aa: ASTFWGVYGYT

v_call: TRBV5-1
cdr3_aa: ASSLTTGSSGYEQY

v_call: TRBV19
cdr3_aa: ASSQSGTGLGGYT

v_call: TRBV7-2
cdr3_aa: ASSAGLWKETQY

v_call: TRBV2
cdr3_aa: ASSFRQNYGYT

v_call: TRBV5-4
cdr3_aa: ASSPRTAPAEQF

v_call: TRBV5-1
cdr3_aa: ASSRTSTSSYNEQF

v_call: TRBV29-1
cdr3_aa: SVRRGGQYNEQF

v_call: TRBV27
cdr3_aa: ASQLDSADTQY

v_call: TRBV11-3
cdr3_aa: ASSIPRAGAVDTQY

v_call: TRBV15
cdr3_aa: ATGPQEFSYNEQF

v_call: TRBV6-5
cdr3_aa: ASSYSGALGNEKLF

v_call: TRBV9
cdr3_aa: ASSAPAGSGVGANVLT

v_call: TRBV6-1
cdr3_aa: ASSDRFAEAF

v_call: TRBV3-1/TRBV3-2
cdr3_aa: ASSQGPFHTQY

v_call: TRBV12-5
cdr3_aa: ASGRGTSGRSDTQY

v_call: TRBV20-1
cdr3_aa: SACGQGDQPQH

v_call: TRBV3-1/TRBV3-2
cdr3_aa: ASSQDASSGTSGGGQF

v_call: TRBV7-2
cdr3_aa: ASSHGLAGGGQETQY

v_call: TRBV6-5
cdr3_aa: ASRREGGGYGYT

v_call: TRBV5-1
cdr3_aa: ASRYSQGDGNTIY

v_call: TRBV5-5
cdr3_aa: ASSLASHTEAF

v_call: TRBV12-3/TRBV12-4
cdr3_aa: ASSPGQTYEQY

v_call: TRBV11-2
cdr3_aa: ASSHYRDFPRDTQY

v_call: TRBV7-8
cdr3_aa: ASSSDRGNSDTQY

v_call: TRBV11-2
cdr3_aa: ASSLVYPGDNEQF

v_call: TRBV19
cdr3_aa: ASSPQRQVQETQY

v_call: TRBV15
cdr3_aa: ATSREIGGNTEAF

v_call: TRBV6-1
cdr3_aa: ASSDLDRGLRNTIY

v_call: TRBV15
cdr3_aa: ATSRDFAAEAF

v_call: TRBV10-3
cdr3_aa: AIGSSGGQYNEQF

v_call: TRBV2
cdr3_aa: ASSEAPLGNQPQH